This TCR beta chain originates from a study of cytomegalovirus exposure and HLA in healthy donors. V was shortened by 2 bases and J by 9 bases, with 5 bases between the two germline ends. The V gene's germline CDR1 is MNHNS and CDR2 SASEGT. The CDR3 has 12 residues. Primers: 60 Vbeta forward and 13 Jbeta reverse. Profiling relied on immunoSEQ multiplex PCR, and the TCRdb table lists in-frame clones only, not all of them. The repertoire holds fewer than 250,000 clones, with just under 75% as singletons. The sequence was collected from a man in his thirties or forties in good health and CMV-seropositive. The V and J genes are TRBV6-1 and TRBJ1-6; D unresolved. Sequencing was done on a sample of PBMCs. The CDR3 protein is CASSEHTSPLHF. The CDR3 DNA follows: TGTGCCAGCAGTGAACACACTTCACCCCTCCACTTT.